The 6 T cell receptor beta chains below all came from one sample that was sequenced in a study of OX40 agonist ivuxolimab in advanced cancers. Assay: immunoSEQ multiplex PCR; the TCRdb copy retains only in-frame clones and omits some. The profile shows more than 85,000 clones, approximately 89% of them singletons. The specimen comprised CD4+ or CD8+ T cells sorted from blood, sampled in a trial of the OX40 agonist ivuxolimab. All receptors come from an adult with an advanced solid tumor such as melanoma, head and neck, liver or kidney cancer.

The chain carries TRBV4-3 and TRBJ1-2; weak D call: TRBD1 (5 bases). Germline CDR1 and CDR2: LGHNA and YSLEER. Trimming shortened V by 3 bases and J by 3 bases, and 11 bases separated the two germline ends. This CDR3 spans 14 amino acids. CDR3 nucleotide sequence: TGCGCCAGCAGCCACATAGGGGCTGACTATGGCTACACCTTC. It specifies CASSHIGADYGYTF.

This CDR3 is CASSLAPGTAGNTIYF. The CDR3 DNA sequence: TGTGCCAGCAGCTTAGCTCCCGGGACAGCAGGAAACACCATATATTTT. The chain employs TRBV7-2 and TRBJ1-3; 7 positions agree with TRBD1. Losses at the gene ends were 0 bases for V and 4 bases for J; bases not matched to a gene: 6. This CDR3 has 16 residues. Germline loops: CDR1 SGHTA, CDR2 FQGNSA.

This chain uses TRBV27 with TRBJ1-2; 7 nucleotides agree with TRBD1. The CDR3 is 14 amino acids. CDR1 is MNHEY, CDR2 SMNVEV, per germline (reference sequence). V lost 0 bases to trimming and J lost 4 bases; unmatched junction nucleotides: 2. CDR3 in amino acids: CASSLSGTVYGYTF. The CDR3 region has the DNA TGTGCCAGCAGTTTATCCGGGACAGTCTATGGCTACACCTTC.

This rearrangement joins TRBV4-2 to TRBJ2-3; maybe TRBD2 (7 bases). The CDR3 extends over 17 amino acids. Per the germline V gene, CDR1 is LGHNA and CDR2 is YNFKEQ. V was shortened by 4 bases and J by 6 bases, with 23 bases between the two germline ends. This CDR3 reads CASSLRLGGPPWDTQYF. DNA of the CDR3: TGTGCCAGCAGCCTACGGCTCGGGGGGCCGCCATGGGATACGCAGTATTTT.

V and J are TRBV11-3 and TRBJ1-2, with TRBD1 matching over 9 bases. Unmatched junction bases numbered 4, after V lost 3 bases and J lost 8 bases. This CDR3 spans 13 amino acids. The germline V gene encodes CDR1 SGHNT and CDR2 YENEEA. The CDR3 coding sequence is TGTGCCAGCAGCTTGGGACAGGGAGGAGGCTACACCTTC. Amino acids: CASSLGQGGGYTF.

The rearrangement joins TRBV11-3 to TRBJ1-1; perhaps TRBD1 as D (5 bases). Germline V lookup: CDR1 SGHNT, CDR2 YENEEA. This CDR3 has 12 amino acids. The V and J ends lost 4 bases and 11 bases respectively, with 14 bases between them. CDR3: CASSSRQNRAFF. For the CDR3, the DNA is TGTGCCAGCAGCTCAAGACAGAATAGGGCTTTCTTT.